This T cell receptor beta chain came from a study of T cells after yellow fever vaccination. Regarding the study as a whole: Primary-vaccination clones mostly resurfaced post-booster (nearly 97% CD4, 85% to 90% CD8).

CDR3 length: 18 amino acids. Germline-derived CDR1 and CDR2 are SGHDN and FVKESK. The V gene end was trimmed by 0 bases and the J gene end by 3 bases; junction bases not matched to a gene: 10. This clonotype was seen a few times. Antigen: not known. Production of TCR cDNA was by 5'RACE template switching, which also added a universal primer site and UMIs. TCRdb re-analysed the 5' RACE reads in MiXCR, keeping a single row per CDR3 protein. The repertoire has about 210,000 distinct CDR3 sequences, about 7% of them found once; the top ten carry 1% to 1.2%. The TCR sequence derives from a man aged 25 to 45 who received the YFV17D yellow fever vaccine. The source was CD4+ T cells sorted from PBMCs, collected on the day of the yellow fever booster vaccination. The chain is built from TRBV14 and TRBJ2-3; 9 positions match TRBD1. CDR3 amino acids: CASSQEPRDREGTDTQYF. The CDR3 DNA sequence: TGTGCCAGCAGCCAAGAACCCCGGGACAGGGAGGGAACAGATACGCAGTATTTT.